The present TCR beta chain was sequenced within a study of blood T cell repertoires in COVID-19. This CDR3 comprises 16 residues. V was pared by 2 bases and J by 1 base, with 14 bases between. The germline V gene encodes CDR1 KGHSH and CDR2 LQKENI. The data were produced by immunoSEQ multiplex PCR, yet TCRdb's version contains in-frame clones alone and is incomplete. The table records 350,000 to 450,000 clones, roughly nine tenths of them present only once. V is TRBV18 and J is TRBJ1-1; a weak D match, TRBD1 (5 bases). This clonotype was sampled from a woman aged 30 to 39 who had recovered from COVID-19. Source material: PBMCs or T cells enriched from blood (not recorded which). This CDR3 reads CASSPSSGLRNTEAFF. The CDR3, as DNA: TGTGCCAGCTCACCAAGTTCAGGGCTGCGGAACACTGAAGCTTTCTTT. Complete variable domain (other parts from reference TRBV18 and TRBJ1-1): NAGVMQNPRHLVRRRGQEARLRCSPMKGHSHVYWYRQLPEEGLKFMVYLQKENIIDESGMPKERFSAEFPKEGPSILRIQQVVRGDSAAYFCASSPSSGLRNTEAFFGQGTRLTVV.